Listed below are T cell receptor beta chains from one sample, sequenced in a study of T cell responses to AZD1222 COVID-19 vaccine. Some clones are missing from TCRdb's copy, which holds only in-frame ones; the method was immunoSEQ multiplex PCR. The sample records some 130,000 clones, around 92% being singletons. Specimen: peripheral blood, collected 28 days after the second AZD1222 dose. The origin of the receptors is an adult who received the AZD1222 COVID-19 vaccine. CDR3s include the opening cysteine and the closing phenylalanine or tryptophan. D genes are given only for firm matches. Expanded clones are given a class, and other clones once, few, many or no size at all.

D: NA
J: TRBJ1-1
size: few
V: TRBV6-5
CDR3: CASSYRANTEAFF
DNA: TGTGCCAGCAGTTACAGGGCGAACACTGAAGCTTTCTTT

D: NA
J: TRBJ2-1
size: NA
V: TRBV18
CDR3: CASSRTRGDNEQFF
DNA: TGTGCCAGCTCAAGGACTAGGGGGGATAATGAGCAGTTCTTC

D: TRBD1
J: TRBJ1-2
size: NA
V: TRBV28
CDR3: CASSLYLTGWDGYTF
DNA: TGTGCCAGCAGTTTATACCTGACAGGGTGGGATGGCTACACCTTC

D: TRBD1
J: TRBJ2-7
size: NA
V: TRBV15
CDR3: CATSRRGRQGYEQYF
DNA: TGTGCCACCAGCAGGAGGGGGCGACAGGGCTACGAGCAGTACTTC

D: NA
J: TRBJ2-3
size: NA
V: TRBV27
CDR3: CASSTLRGADTQYF
DNA: TGTGCCAGCAGCACCCTAAGGGGGGCAGATACGCAGTATTTT

D: NA
J: TRBJ2-1
size: NA
V: TRBV19
CDR3: CASSTPPNSYNEQFF
DNA: TGTGCCAGTAGTACCCCCCCGAACTCCTACAATGAGCAGTTCTTC

D: NA
J: TRBJ2-2
size: NA
V: TRBV27
CDR3: CASSPPGWLRDGELFF
DNA: TGTGCCAGCAGTCCCCCGGGGTGGCTCAGAGACGGGGAGCTGTTTTTT

D: NA
J: TRBJ1-6
size: NA
V: TRBV6-2/TRBV6-3
CDR3: CASSDGTPRTLHF
DNA: TGTGCCAGCAGCGACGGGACACCAAGGACTCTCCACTTT

D: TRBD1
J: TRBJ2-7
size: NA
V: TRBV2
CDR3: CASSAGTGGLYEQYF
DNA: TGTGCCAGCAGCGCCGGGACAGGGGGCTTGTACGAGCAGTACTTC

D: NA
J: TRBJ2-1
size: once
V: TRBV3-1/TRBV3-2
CDR3: CASSNSGYEQFF
DNA: TGTGCCAGCAGCAACAGCGGGTATGAGCAGTTCTTC

D: TRBD1
J: TRBJ1-1
size: NA
V: TRBV9
CDR3: CASSVGGTGNTEAFF
DNA: TGTGCCAGCAGCGTAGGGGGGACAGGGAACACTGAAGCTTTCTTT

D: NA
J: TRBJ1-4
size: once
V: TRBV28
CDR3: CASSPSAPYRVTNEKLFF
DNA: TGTGCCAGCAGTCCCTCCGCTCCCTACAGGGTAACTAATGAAAAACTGTTTTTT

D: TRBD2
J: TRBJ2-7
size: NA
V: TRBV6-2/TRBV6-3
CDR3: CASSGTSGYEQYF
DNA: TGTGCCAGCAGTGGGACTAGCGGGTACGAGCAGTACTTC

D: NA
J: TRBJ2-7
size: NA
V: TRBV4-1
CDR3: CASSQDPDRASEQYF
DNA: TGCGCCAGCAGCCAAGATCCGGACAGAGCATCCGAGCAGTACTTC